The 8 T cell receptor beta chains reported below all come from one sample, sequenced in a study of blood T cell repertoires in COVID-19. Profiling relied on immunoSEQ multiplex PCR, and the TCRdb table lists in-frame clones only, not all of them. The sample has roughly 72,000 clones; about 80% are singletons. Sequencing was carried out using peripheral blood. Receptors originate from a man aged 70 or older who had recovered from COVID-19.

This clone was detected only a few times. The CDR3 loop is CASSQVTSGYNEQFF. The CDR3 coding sequence is TGCGCCAGCAGCCAAGTAACTAGCGGATACAATGAGCAGTTCTTC. The chain links TRBV4-1 to TRBJ2-1; 8 nucleotides line up with TRBD2. V was pared by 1 base and J by 4 bases, with 3 bases of the junction left unmatched. The germline gives CDR1 MGHRA, CDR2 YSYEKL. There are 15 residues in the CDR3.

The CDR3 sequence is CASSPIGGSISEQYF. CDR3 DNA sequence: TGTGCCAGCTCACCGATTGGGGGGAGCATTTCCGAGCAGTACTTC. The chain uses TRBV18 and TRBJ2-7; possible D gene TRBD2, 6 bases. The V gene lost 3 bases and the J gene lost 6 bases, with 18 bases spanning the gap. The length of the CDR3 is 15 residues. Per the germline V gene, CDR1 is KGHSH and CDR2 is LQKENI.

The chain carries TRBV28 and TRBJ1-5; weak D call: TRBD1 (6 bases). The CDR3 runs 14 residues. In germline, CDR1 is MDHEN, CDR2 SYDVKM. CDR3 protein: CAVRKQGRYQPQHF. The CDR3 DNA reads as TGTGCTGTTAGAAAGCAGGGGCGCTATCAGCCCCAGCATTTT.

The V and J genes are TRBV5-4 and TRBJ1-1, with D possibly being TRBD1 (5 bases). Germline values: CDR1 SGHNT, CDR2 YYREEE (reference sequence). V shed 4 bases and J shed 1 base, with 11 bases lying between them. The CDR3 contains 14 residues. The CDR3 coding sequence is TGTGCCAGCAGCCGGACAACGGGGAACACTGAAGCTTTCTTT. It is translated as CASSRTTGNTEAFF.

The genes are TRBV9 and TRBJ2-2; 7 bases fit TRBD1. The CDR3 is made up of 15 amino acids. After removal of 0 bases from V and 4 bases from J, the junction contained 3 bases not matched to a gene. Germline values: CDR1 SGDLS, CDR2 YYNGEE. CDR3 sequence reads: CASSVETGTTGELFF. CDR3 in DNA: TGTGCCAGCAGCGTAGAGACAGGGACCACCGGGGAGCTGTTTTTT.

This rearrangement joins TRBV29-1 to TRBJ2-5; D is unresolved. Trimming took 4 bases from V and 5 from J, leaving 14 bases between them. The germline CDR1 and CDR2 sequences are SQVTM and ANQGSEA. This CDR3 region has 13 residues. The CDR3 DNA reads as TGCAGCGTTGCACCTCCCCCGGAGGAGACCCAGTACTTC. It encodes CSVAPPPEETQYF.

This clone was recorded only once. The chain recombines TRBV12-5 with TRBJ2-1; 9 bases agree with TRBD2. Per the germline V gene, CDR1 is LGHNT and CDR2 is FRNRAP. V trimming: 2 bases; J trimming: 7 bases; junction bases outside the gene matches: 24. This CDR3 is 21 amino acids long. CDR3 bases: TGTGCTAGTGGTTTGACCCCTCTGGGGGGAGTGGTAGCGGGAGTGGGGAATGAGCAGTTCTTC. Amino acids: CASGLTPLGGVVAGVGNEQFF.

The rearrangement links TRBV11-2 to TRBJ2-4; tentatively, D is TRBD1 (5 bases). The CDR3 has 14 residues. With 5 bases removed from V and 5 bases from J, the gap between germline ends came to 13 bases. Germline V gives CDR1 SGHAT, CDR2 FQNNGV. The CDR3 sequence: CASSPTRVENIQYF. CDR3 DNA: TGTGCCAGCAGCCCCACCAGGGTTGAAAACATTCAGTACTTC.